The source of this TCR beta chain is a study of T cell repertoires in cytomegalovirus infection. Study-wide background: Matching HLA type and CMV infection were both indicated by public TCR beta signatures.

Per germline, CDR1 SGHVS and CDR2 FNYEAQ. The CDR3 has 19 residues. The trim removed 0 bases at V and 2 bases at J, leaving 15 bases unmatched. The sample holds many counts of this clonotype. Each CDR3 protein is one row after TCRdb ran MiXCR on the reads. Of around 450,000 distinct CDR3 sequences listed, about 11% are singletons. Sequencing used PBMCs. The chain has TRBV7-6 and TRBJ2-7; TRBD2 aligns across 8 bases. This receptor was obtained from a human donor in good health (CMV status not recorded). Some clones in this sample may be carry-over from other donors' samples. CDR3 protein: CASSLAPGGGTERTYEQYF. The CDR3 DNA reads TGTGCCAGCAGCTTAGCGCCGGGGGGGGGGACTGAGAGAACCTACGAGCAGTACTTC.